What follows is one T cell receptor (beta chain) and its context. This entry belongs to a study of T-cell memory formation after mild COVID-19. V was pared by 1 base and J by 6 bases, with 9 bases between. This CDR3 spans 13 amino acids. TCRdb reprocessed the 5' RACE reads via MiXCR and lists one record per CDR3 protein. The table shows tens of thousands of distinct CDR3 sequences, with about 12% occurring only once. The sample was PBMCs or a T cell subset sorted from them (not recorded which). The clonotype originates from a man between 18 and 35 years old who had mild COVID-19 (a few samples of this study predate the infection). Cell type and time point are not known. The chain links TRBV12-3 or TRBV12-4 to TRBJ1-1; no definite D call. The CDR3 spells CASSLGAVAEAFF. In nucleotides, the CDR3 is TGTGCCAGCAGTTTAGGGGCGGTCGCTGAAGCTTTCTTT.